This TCR beta chain was found in a study of cytomegalovirus exposure and HLA in healthy donors. Generated by immunoSEQ multiplex PCR, the TCRdb table keeps only in-frame clones and is missing some. The data hold about 56,000 clones, with approximately 93% observed a single time. The length of the CDR3 is 16 residues. V lost 3 bases and J lost 5; bases outside the gene matches: 12. Germline loops: CDR1 MDHEN, CDR2 SYDVKM. This sequence was found in a young woman in good health and CMV-seropositive. The V gene is TRBV28, the J gene TRBJ2-5; 7 nucleotides line up with TRBD2. Sequencing was done on a sample of PBMCs. In nucleotides, the CDR3 is TGTGCCAGCAGTTTGGCCCAAAGGGTGGGGGGGGAGACCCAGTACTTC. Protein sequence: CASSLAQRVGGETQYF.